The 17 T cell receptor beta chains presented below share a single source sample, sequenced in a study of T cell responses to AZD1222 COVID-19 vaccine. The data were produced by immunoSEQ multiplex PCR, yet TCRdb's version contains in-frame clones alone and is incomplete. Of around 150,000 clones in the sample, 90% to 95% are singletons; the top ten hold 5.1%. This specimen consisted of peripheral blood, obtained 28 days after the second AZD1222 dose. The receptor source for this set is an adult who received the AZD1222 COVID-19 vaccine.

This chain links TRBV15 with TRBJ1-3; no clear D. CDR3 size: 16 residues. The ends were cut back, 4 bases at V and 1 base at J, with 14 bases in the middle. Germline CDR1 reads LNHNV; CDR2 reads YYDKDF (reference sequence). In DNA form, the CDR3 reads TGTGCCACCAGCATAGCTCGGATAGGGTCTGGAAACACCATATATTTT. This encodes CATSIARIGSGNTIYF.

V is TRBV11-2 and J is TRBJ1-5; the D gene is possibly TRBD1 (5 bases). The CDR3 length is 15 residues. The germline CDR1 and CDR2 sequences are SGHAT and FQNNGV. V was cut by 0 bases and J by 1 base, with 7 bases left in between. The CDR3 DNA sequence: TGTGCCAGCAGCTTAGAGGCAGGGAGCAATCAGCCCCAGCATTTT. This codes for CASSLEAGSNQPQHF.

The chain carries TRBV28 and TRBJ1-4, with D unclear. V was clipped by 6 bases and J by 6 bases, with 11 bases between them. The length of the CDR3 is 13 residues. The germline CDR1 and CDR2 sequences are MDHEN and SYDVKM. This CDR3 is CASSGREDEKLFF. The CDR3 region has the DNA TGTGCCAGCAGCGGACGGGAGGATGAAAAACTGTTTTTT.

V gene TRBV5-3 combines with J gene TRBJ2-3, with 8 bases matching TRBD2. TRBV5-3 is assigned to the ORF class and has an uncertain function. This CDR3 contains 19 residues. Unmatched junction bases numbered 17, after V lost 0 bases and J lost 5 bases. CDR3 in DNA: TGTGCCAGAAGCTTGGTCGCTGAGTCGTGGCGGGAGGCGGGAGATACGCAGTATTTT. Translation: CARSLVAESWREAGDTQYF.

The chain is built from TRBV5-8 and TRBJ2-1; weak D call: TRBD2 (5 bases). Trimming took 2 bases from V and 10 from J, leaving 10 bases between them. This CDR3 has 12 amino acids. Germline assignment: CDR1 SGHTS and CDR2 YDEGEE. CDR3 loop: CASSFWTLEQFF. The CDR3 DNA follows: TGTGCCAGCAGCTTCTGGACTCTCGAGCAGTTCTTC.

This chain joins TRBV27 and TRBJ1-2; TRBD1 is a possible D gene (6 bases). Germline V CDR1 and CDR2: MNHEY, SMNVEV (reference sequence). Trimming pared 3 bases from V and 7 bases from J, leaving 15 bases between. The CDR3 totals 14 residues. The CDR3 is CASSFQGSLGGYTF. The DNA for the CDR3 is TGTGCCAGCAGTTTTCAGGGGTCGTTGGGTGGCTACACCTTC.

The chain links TRBV2 to TRBJ1-2; D might be TRBD1 (6 bases). Germline V gives CDR1 SNHLY, CDR2 FYNNEI. There are 12 residues in the CDR3. V lost 7 bases, J lost 4 bases, and 10 bases lay in between. CDR3 nucleotides: TGTGCCAGCAACAGGGTAGGCTATGGCTACACCTTC. Translation gives CASNRVGYGYTF.

This chain uses TRBV12-3 or TRBV12-4 with TRBJ1-1, with D unresolved. The V and J ends lost 3 bases and 1 base respectively, with 3 bases between them. This CDR3 contains 12 residues. Here the CDR3 reads CASSFQNTEAFF. CDR3 nucleotides: TGTGCCAGCAGTTTTCAGAACACTGAAGCTTTCTTT.

The V and J genes are TRBV21-1 and TRBJ1-6. TRBV21-1 is recorded as a pseudogene. The CDR3 totals 16 residues. The CDR3 DNA sequence: TGTGCCAGCAGCAAGTGCAAGAGCTCCTATAATTCACCCCTCCACTTT. This codes for CASSKCKSSYNSPLHF.

The V gene is TRBV6-5, the J gene TRBJ2-2; weak D call: TRBD1 (6 bases). The CDR3 length is 15 residues. V lost 5 bases and J lost 6, with 16 bases in between. From germline, CDR1 is MNHEY and CDR2 SVGAGI. The CDR3 sequence: CASSKQGPYPGELFF. DNA of the CDR3: TGTGCCAGCAGTAAACAGGGCCCCTATCCCGGGGAGCTGTTTTTT.

The chain joins TRBV19 to TRBJ1-2, with 10 positions matching TRBD1. Per the germline V gene, CDR1 is LNHDA and CDR2 is SQIVND (reference sequence). There are 14 residues in the CDR3. With 8 bases clipped from V and 3 bases from J, the junction kept 6 bases outside the gene matches. CDR3 amino acids: CASQPGQGYYGYTF. The CDR3 region has the DNA TGTGCCAGTCAGCCGGGACAGGGGTACTATGGCTACACCTTC.

V usage is TRBV4-3 and J usage is TRBJ2-7; tentative D call: TRBD1 (6 bases). CDR3 length: 15 residues. V gave up 1 base and J gave up 0 bases, with 10 bases separating them. Per the germline V gene, CDR1 is LGHNA and CDR2 is YSLEER. In DNA, the CDR3 is TGCGCCAGCAGCCAAGGCAGGGACAACTCCTACGAGCAGTACTTC. Translated: CASSQGRDNSYEQYF.

The V gene is TRBV27, the J gene TRBJ2-6; TRBD2 aligns across 8 bases. This CDR3 has 16 amino acids. With 6 bases clipped from V and 2 bases from J, the junction kept 6 bases outside the gene matches. Per the germline V gene, CDR1 is MNHEY and CDR2 is SMNVEV (reference sequence). The CDR3 DNA sequence: TGTGCCAGCAGACGAAAAGCGGGAGCTGGGGCCAACGTCCTGACTTTC. It translates to CASRRKAGAGANVLTF.

The CDR3: CASSNYEQYF. CDR3 nucleotides: TGTGCCAGCAGTAATTACGAGCAGTACTTC. The chain has TRBV6-5 and TRBJ2-7; D uncertain. Per germline, CDR1 MNHEY and CDR2 SVGAGI. V shed 5 bases and J shed 4 bases, with 3 bases lying between them. There are 10 residues in the CDR3.

This chain joins TRBV27 and TRBJ1-5, with 9 bases that match TRBD1. This CDR3 is built from 18 residues. V gave up 2 bases and J gave up 7 bases; unmatched junction bases: 15. The germline V gene encodes CDR1 MNHEY and CDR2 SMNVEV (reference sequence). CDR3 sequence: CASSLHSPGQGPGQPQHF. CDR3 nucleotide sequence: TGTGCCAGCAGTTTACATAGTCCGGGACAGGGCCCCGGACAGCCCCAGCATTTT.

This clone was picked up one time. The gene calls are TRBV6-6 and TRBJ1-2, with D possibly TRBD1 on 6 matching bases. The V and J ends lost 3 bases and 6 bases respectively, with 17 bases between them. The CDR3 contains 15 residues. In germline, CDR1 is MNHNY, CDR2 SVGAGI (reference sequence). CDR3 nucleotide sequence: TGTGCCAGCAGTTATACGGGGACCGGGGGCGATGGCTACACCTTC. The encoded protein is CASSYTGTGGDGYTF.

The chain carries TRBV21-1 and TRBJ2-5; the table's D call of TRBD2 was not tested on the DNA. TRBV21-1 is a pseudogene locus. This CDR3 is built from 20 residues. The CDR3 loop reads CASSKGLGWGLAGEKETQYF. The CDR3 DNA sequence: TGTGCCAGCAGCAAAGGATTGGGCTGGGGACTAGCGGGAGAAAAAGAGACCCAGTACTTC.